Reported below is one TCR beta chain. Antigen: not known. This record comes from a study of blood T cells in healthy people across ages. Study results and caveats: There was no known CMV status for donors, so expanded clonotype changes were possibly confounded. The long-lived group displayed more naive CD4+ cells, plus higher diversity, than the aged donors did.

Through a sample-barcoded 5' primer and a J-beta primer mix, a second PCR was run for roughly 6 to 11 cycles. Tagging of each cDNA molecule was performed by a template-switch adaptor with 12 random nucleotides. TCRdb re-called the 5' RACE reads with MiXCR, one entry per CDR3 protein. The sample lists about 1.8 million distinct CDR3 sequences, about 49% seen once, with roughly 2.1% in the top ten. The trim removed 4 bases at V and 1 base at J, leaving 24 bases unmatched. CDR3 length: 23 residues. Germline CDR1 and CDR2: SGHAT and FQDESV (reference sequence). This chain links TRBV11-1 with TRBJ2-1; 11 positions agree with TRBD2. This sequence originates from a woman in her thirties or forties in good health. Specimen: blood. CDR3 in amino acids: CASSSPGQLTSGDLQGSYNEQFF. The CDR3 nucleotides are TGTGCCAGCAGCTCCCCGGGACAGCTGACTAGCGGGGATCTTCAAGGGTCCTACAATGAGCAGTTCTTC.